This T cell receptor (beta chain) was retrieved from a study of T cell responses to AZD1222 COVID-19 vaccine. Study conclusions and caveats: Spike-specific TCR repertoires showed rising breadth and depth after two AZD1222 doses. Spike was spanned by vaccine-associated CD4 TCRs, which were dominant at 160-218 and 743-854. There were mostly white British donors and more females than males, and clonal diversity was possibly underestimated. Among AZD1222 vaccinees, only five or six were seropositive at baseline.

Using immunoSEQ multiplex PCR, the repertoire was profiled, and TCRdb retains in-frame clones only, with some absent. In the table there are over 150,000 clones, roughly nine tenths of which are singletons. This CDR3 has 13 residues. Losses at the gene ends were 5 bases for V and 4 bases for J; bases not matched to a gene: 4. CDR1 is MNHEY and CDR2 is SMNVEV in the germline V gene (reference sequence). As to this clone: Its antigen is not known.

The genes are TRBV27 and TRBJ2-5; TRBD1 matches 7 bases. The clonotype was recovered from an adult in good health. The sequenced sample was peripheral blood, obtained on day 0 of MenACWY control vaccination. Here the CDR3 reads CASSATGRETQYF. CDR3 nucleotide sequence: TGTGCCAGCAGTGCGACAGGGAGAGAGACCCAGTACTTC.